This passage covers 12 T cell receptor beta chains from one sample sequenced in a study of blood T cell repertoires in COVID-19. Profiling relied on immunoSEQ multiplex PCR, and the TCRdb table lists in-frame clones only, not all of them. In the table there are just over 60,000 clones, 65% to 85% of which are singletons. The sequencing input was peripheral blood. Source of these receptors: a woman of 80 years or more with active or convalescent COVID-19.

The chain carries TRBV7-9 and TRBJ2-1; 9 nucleotides match TRBD2. Per germline, CDR1 SEHNR and CDR2 FQNEAQ (reference sequence). This CDR3 region has 15 residues. V lost 1 base and J lost 8; bases outside the gene matches: 6. CDR3 sequence (DNA): TGTGCCAGCAGCTTAGAGTTAGCGGGGGTACATGAGCAGTTCTTC. It codes for CASSLELAGVHEQFF. Full variable domain (rest looked up from reference TRBV7-9 and TRBJ2-1): DTGVSQNPRHKITKRGQNVTFRCDPISEHNRLYWYRQTLGQGPEFLTYFQNEAQLEKSRLLSDRFSAERPKGSFSTLEIQRTEQGDSAMYLCASSLELAGVHEQFFGPGTRLTVL.

The chain is built from TRBV19 and TRBJ1-2; D is unclear. Per the germline V gene, CDR1 is LNHDA and CDR2 is SQIVND (reference sequence). The CDR3 is 12 amino acids. V lost 7 bases to trimming and J lost 8 bases, with 14 bases between them. The CDR3 nucleotides read TGTGCCAGTACCGAATCCGAGCGGGGCTACACCTTC. This sequence encodes CASTESERGYTF.

This chain joins TRBV14 and TRBJ1-1, with TRBD1 matching 8 bases. Germline CDR1 reads SGHDN; CDR2 reads FVKESK. This CDR3 region has 13 residues. The trim removed 4 bases at V and 5 bases at J, leaving 3 bases unmatched. The CDR3 DNA follows: TGTGCCAGCAGCCCAGGACAGGGTACTGAAGCTTTCTTT. The encoded protein is CASSPGQGTEAFF.

In its sample, this clone was seen a few times. This chain links TRBV7-2 with TRBJ2-7; 7 bases agree with TRBD1. The J segment lost 2 bases and the V segment lost 4 bases, leaving 11 bases of the junction unmatched. CDR1 is SGHTA, CDR2 FQGNSA, per germline. This CDR3 region has 16 residues. As DNA, the CDR3 is TGTGCCAGCAGCTACACCGCCGGGACAGCGACCTACGAGCAGTACTTC. Protein product: CASSYTAGTATYEQYF.

The chain employs TRBV6-5 and TRBJ1-5; 8 positions match TRBD1. The V and J ends lost 2 bases and 0 bases, in that order; junction bases with no gene match: 3. This CDR3 has 16 amino acids. Germline V lookup: CDR1 MNHEY, CDR2 SVGAGI. CDR3 bases: TGTGCCAGCAGTTACCCGGACAGGGATAGCAATCAGCCCCAGCATTTT. This translates into CASSYPDRDSNQPQHF.

The V gene is TRBV28, the J gene TRBJ1-1, with unresolved D. Germline V gives CDR1 MDHEN, CDR2 SYDVKM. The CDR3 extends over 14 amino acids. With 7 bases removed from V and 7 bases from J, the gap between germline ends came to 19 bases. The CDR3 loop reads CASTVYPLRGEAFF. For the CDR3, the DNA is TGTGCCAGCACCGTGTACCCCCTTCGAGGTGAAGCTTTCTTT.

V usage is TRBV6-2 or TRBV6-3 and J usage is TRBJ1-4, with 11 nucleotides matching TRBD1. The V gene end was trimmed by 5 bases and the J gene end by 7 bases; junction bases not matched to a gene: 3. Germline CDR1 is MNHEY and CDR2 is SVGEGT. The CDR3 is 14 residues long. The CDR3 bases are TGTGCCAGCAGTACCGGGACAGGGGGTGAAAAACTGTTTTTT. Protein product: CASSTGTGGEKLFF.

This chain joins TRBV6-5 and TRBJ1-1; 10 nucleotides match TRBD1. This CDR3 has 15 residues. In germline, CDR1 is MNHEY, CDR2 SVGAGI. Unmatched junction bases numbered 8, after V lost 5 bases and J lost 5 bases. CDR3 protein: CASSQYDRGQTEAFF. In nucleotides, the CDR3 is TGTGCCAGCAGTCAATATGACAGGGGGCAAACTGAAGCTTTCTTT.

This chain joins TRBV11-3 and TRBJ1-1; 10 bases match TRBD1. This CDR3 spans 14 amino acids. CDR1 SGHNT and CDR2 YENEEA come from the germline V gene. The V gene end was trimmed by 5 bases and the J gene end by 7 bases; junction bases not matched to a gene: 7. Here the CDR3 reads CASSPDRGRDEAFF. The CDR3 bases are TGTGCCAGCAGCCCAGACAGGGGGCGTGATGAAGCTTTCTTT.

This clone came up once. The chain recombines TRBV5-1 with TRBJ2-7; TRBD1 might be the D (8 bases). The CDR3 is 14 residues long. Germline loops: CDR1 SGHRS, CDR2 YFSETQ. Trimming cost V 4 bases and J 3 bases, with 14 bases left between them. CDR3 sequence reads: CASSLTGGDYEQYF. The CDR3 bases are TGCGCCAGCAGCCTCACAGGGGGGGACTACGAGCAGTACTTC.

This chain joins TRBV6-5 and TRBJ1-6; the match to TRBD1 covers 10 bases. The trim removed 8 bases at V and 6 bases at J, leaving 1 base unmatched. The germline CDR1 and CDR2 sequences are MNHEY and SVGAGI. CDR3 length: 13 amino acids. The CDR3 protein is CASRDRGNSPLHF. CDR3 DNA sequence: TGTGCCAGCCGGGACAGGGGTAATTCACCCCTCCACTTT.

The chain uses TRBV2 and TRBJ1-4, with a tentative D call TRBD1 (6 bases). The length of the CDR3 is 15 residues. Germline V gene lookup returns CDR1 SNHLY and CDR2 FYNNEI. With 4 bases removed from V and 4 bases from J, the gap between germline ends came to 13 bases. DNA of the CDR3: TGTGCCAGCAGTGCAAGGGGGTTGGGTAATGAAAAACTGTTTTTT. This sequence encodes CASSARGLGNEKLFF.